This is a list of T cell receptor beta chains from one sample in a study of shared clonotypes between healthy human individuals. Using immunoSEQ multiplex PCR, the repertoire was profiled, and TCRdb retains in-frame clones only, with some absent. The sample includes 2 million to 2.5 million clones, approximately 96% of them seen just once. The sequenced sample consisted of naive CD4+ T cells sorted from blood. These TCRs come from a man aged 18 to 29 in good health. Each CDR3 is given with its conserved first and last residue. A D gene is named only where the DNA matches it firmly. Only part of the rows carry a size: once, few, many, or a class if the clone is expanded.

d_call: .
clone_size: once
v_call: TRBV12-2
j_call: TRBJ1-2
cdr3_nt: TGTGCAAGTCGCTTAGCGCTATGGGACTTCGGTATCGGCTACACCTTC
cdr3_aa: CASRLALWDFGIGYTF

d_call: TRBD2
clone_size: .
v_call: TRBV27
j_call: TRBJ2-7
cdr3_nt: TGTGCCAGCAGTCCGAGCGGGGGAACCACCTACGAGCAGTACTTC
cdr3_aa: CASSPSGGTTYEQYF

d_call: TRBD1
clone_size: .
v_call: TRBV6-1
j_call: TRBJ1-5
cdr3_nt: TGTGCCAGCACCGGACAGGAGCTTAGCAATCAGCCCCAGCATTTT
cdr3_aa: CASTGQELSNQPQHF

d_call: TRBD2
clone_size: .
v_call: TRBV7-2
j_call: TRBJ2-1
cdr3_nt: TGTGCCAGCAGCTCATCTAGCGGGGACTACAATGAGCAGTTCTTC
cdr3_aa: CASSSSSGDYNEQFF

d_call: TRBD2
clone_size: once
v_call: TRBV7-9
j_call: TRBJ2-7
cdr3_nt: TGTGCCAGCAGCTTAGTGGGAGGGCCTCACGAGCAGTACTTC
cdr3_aa: CASSLVGGPHEQYF

d_call: .
clone_size: .
v_call: TRBV5-4
j_call: TRBJ2-3
cdr3_nt: TGTGCCAGCAGCATCGGACAGAACACAGATACGCAGTATTTT
cdr3_aa: CASSIGQNTDTQYF

d_call: .
clone_size: .
v_call: TRBV15
j_call: TRBJ2-1
cdr3_nt: TGTGCCACCTCCAACGGTGCCATCCCTAGGGGTGAGCAGTTCTTC
cdr3_aa: CATSNGAIPRGEQFF

d_call: .
clone_size: .
v_call: TRBV2
j_call: TRBJ2-2
cdr3_nt: TGTGCCAGCACTTATCAGGGGATCACCGGGGAGCTGTTTTTT
cdr3_aa: CASTYQGITGELFF

d_call: .
clone_size: .
v_call: TRBV16
j_call: TRBJ1-2
cdr3_nt: TGTGCCAGCAGAGACAGAGCCCTTAACTATGGCTACACCTTC
cdr3_aa: CASRDRALNYGYTF

d_call: .
clone_size: .
v_call: TRBV30
j_call: TRBJ2-7
cdr3_nt: TGTGCCTGGAGTACCCGCAGGAGCTACTACGAGCAGTACTTC
cdr3_aa: CAWSTRRSYYEQYF

d_call: TRBD1
clone_size: .
v_call: TRBV25-1
j_call: TRBJ1-2
cdr3_nt: TGTGCCAGCAGTACACCATGGGACAGGGGCTTGGATGGCTACACCTTC
cdr3_aa: CASSTPWDRGLDGYTF

d_call: .
clone_size: .
v_call: TRBV1
j_call: TRBJ1-4
cdr3_nt: TGCACCAGCAGCCAAGATTTGGCAGGGCCGCCGGGAAAACTGTTTTTT
cdr3_aa: CTSSQDLAGPPGKLFF

d_call: .
clone_size: .
v_call: TRBV4-1
j_call: TRBJ1-3
cdr3_nt: TGCGCCAGCAGCCAAGATCTGCCAGGGCGAAACACCATATATTTT
cdr3_aa: CASSQDLPGRNTIYF